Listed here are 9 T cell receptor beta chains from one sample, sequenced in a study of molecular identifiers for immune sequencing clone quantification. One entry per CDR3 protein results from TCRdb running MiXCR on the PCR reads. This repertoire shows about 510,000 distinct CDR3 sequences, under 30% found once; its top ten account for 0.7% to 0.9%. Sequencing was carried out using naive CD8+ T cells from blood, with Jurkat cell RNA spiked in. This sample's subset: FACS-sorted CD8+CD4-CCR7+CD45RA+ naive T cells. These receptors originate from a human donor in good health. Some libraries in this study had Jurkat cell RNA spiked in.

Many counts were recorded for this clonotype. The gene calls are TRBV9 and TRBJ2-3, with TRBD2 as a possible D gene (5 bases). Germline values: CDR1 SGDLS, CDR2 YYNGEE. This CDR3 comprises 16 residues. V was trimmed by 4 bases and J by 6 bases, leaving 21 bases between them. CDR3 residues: CASSPTAGWTGDTQYF. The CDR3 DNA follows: TGTGCCAGCAGCCCGACGGCGGGCTGGACCGGTGATACGCAGTATTTT. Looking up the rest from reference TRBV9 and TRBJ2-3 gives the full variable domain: DSGVTQTPKHLITATGQRVTLRCSPRSGDLSVYWYQQSLDQGLQFLIQYYNGEERAKGNILERFSAQQFPDLHSELNLSSLELGDSALYFCASSPTAGWTGDTQYFGPGTRLTVL.

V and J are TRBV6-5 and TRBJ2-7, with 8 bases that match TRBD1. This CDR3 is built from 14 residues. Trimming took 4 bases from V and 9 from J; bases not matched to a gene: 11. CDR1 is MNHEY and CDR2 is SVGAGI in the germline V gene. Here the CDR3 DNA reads TGTGCCAGCAGTTCGGGGCAGGGGGCCTGCGCGCAGTACTTC. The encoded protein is CASSSGQGACAQYF.

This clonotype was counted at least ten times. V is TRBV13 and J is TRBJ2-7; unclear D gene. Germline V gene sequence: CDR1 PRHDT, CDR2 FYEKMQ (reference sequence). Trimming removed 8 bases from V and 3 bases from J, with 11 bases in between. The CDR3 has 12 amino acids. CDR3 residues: CASPEDGYEQYF. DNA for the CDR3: TGTGCCAGCCCCGAAGACGGCTACGAGCAGTACTTC.

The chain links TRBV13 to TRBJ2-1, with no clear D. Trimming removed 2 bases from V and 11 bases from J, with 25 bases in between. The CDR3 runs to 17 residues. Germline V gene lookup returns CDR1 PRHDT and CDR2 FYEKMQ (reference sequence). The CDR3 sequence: CASSLNLLDTVSSKQFF. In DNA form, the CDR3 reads TGTGCCAGCAGCTTAAATCTTCTGGATACTGTGTCTTCGAAGCAGTTCTTC.

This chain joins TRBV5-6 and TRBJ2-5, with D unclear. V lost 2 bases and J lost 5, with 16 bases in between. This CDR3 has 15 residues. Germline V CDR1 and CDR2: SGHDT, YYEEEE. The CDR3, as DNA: TGTGCCAGCAGCTTTATGTCGCAAGGTGGGGAGACCCAGTACTTC. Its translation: CASSFMSQGGETQYF.

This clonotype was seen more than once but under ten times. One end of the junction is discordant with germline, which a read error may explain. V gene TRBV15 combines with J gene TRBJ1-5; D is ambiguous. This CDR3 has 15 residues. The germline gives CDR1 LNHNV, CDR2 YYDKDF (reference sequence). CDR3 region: CAASRDLGSNQPQHF. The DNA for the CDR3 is TGTGCCGCCAGCAGAGATCTTGGCAGCAATCAGCCCCAGCATTTT.

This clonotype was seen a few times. CDR3 DNA sequence: TGCGCCAGCAGCCCCAACCCACTAGCGGGGGGAGAATCAAGATGGTCCCAGTACTTC. The encoded protein is CASSPNPLAGGESRWSQYF. This sequence joins TRBV4-3 and TRBJ2-5, with 12 bases matching TRBD2. The ends lost 4 bases at V and 9 bases at J; junction bases unmatched: 21. Germline V gives CDR1 LGHNA, CDR2 YSLEER. This CDR3 contains 19 residues.

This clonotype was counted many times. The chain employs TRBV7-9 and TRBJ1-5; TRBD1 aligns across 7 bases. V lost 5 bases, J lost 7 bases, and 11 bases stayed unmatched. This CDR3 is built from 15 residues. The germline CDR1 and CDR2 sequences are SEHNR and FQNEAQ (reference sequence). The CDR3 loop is CASSQETGIDQPQHF. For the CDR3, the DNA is TGTGCCAGCAGCCAAGAGACAGGGATTGACCAGCCCCAGCATTTT.

In nucleotides, the CDR3 is TGTGCCGGTTCCACCGTCAGCACAGATACGCAGTATTTT. Amino acids: CAGSTVSTDTQYF. The chain couples TRBV30 to TRBJ2-3; D unclear. Trimming cost V 8 bases and J 0 bases, with 12 bases left between them. CDR1 and CDR2 (germline): GTSNPN, SVGIG (reference sequence). The CDR3 contains 13 residues.